The clone carrying this T cell receptor beta chain has at least ten counts. The antigen is unknown. TCR beta CDR3 regions were amplified from RNA. Initially, a first-round RT-PCR of the TCR CDR3 employed the HTBI primer set. TCRdb reprocessed the multiplex PCR reads via MiXCR and lists one record per CDR3 protein. Seen here are about 400,000 distinct CDR3 sequences, around 15% observed once, and the top ten hold around 28%. This entry is derived from a study of T cells in Graves' hyperthyroidism and ophthalmopathy. Findings of the study overall: The model made its ophthalmopathy prediction, and onset followed a median approximately 6 months later.

CDR1 is KGHSH, CDR2 LQKENI, per germline. The CDR3 runs to 14 residues. V was trimmed by 4 bases and J by 6 bases, leaving 13 bases between them. The sequence was collected from a man in his fifties or sixties with Graves' ophthalmopathy. This chain uses TRBV18 with TRBJ2-1; D not certain. Sequencing was carried out using blood. The CDR3 nucleotides are TGTGCCAGCTCACGTGCGGCAGGTCCCAATGAGCAGTTCTTC. This codes for CASSRAAGPNEQFF.